This passage covers 32 T cell receptor beta chains from one sample sequenced in a study of breast tumors, draining lymph nodes, adjacent tissues. Samples came from axillary lymph nodes draining the breast cancer. TCRdb itself ran the multiplex PCR reads through MiXCR, one entry per CDR3 protein. The profile shows about 270,000 distinct CDR3 sequences, over 30% of them singletons. Sequenced: axillary lymph node tissue. The receptors stem from a female donor with breast cancer. Some clones in this sample may be carry-over from other donors' samples.

This rearrangement joins TRBV24-1 to TRBJ1-5; 9 nucleotides agree with TRBD1. This CDR3 contains 16 residues. V trimming: 4 bases; J trimming: 7 bases; junction bases outside the gene matches: 10. Per germline, CDR1 KGHDR and CDR2 SFDVKD. The CDR3 is CATSDAGTGSRQPQHF. The CDR3 DNA is TGTGCCACCAGTGACGCCGGGACAGGGAGTAGACAGCCCCAGCATTTT.

This clonotype occurred once. The germline gene is not matched at one end of the junction; a read error may be the cause. This chain connects TRBV27 to TRBJ2-2, with D unclear. CDR1 is MNHEY and CDR2 is SMNVEV in the germline V gene (reference sequence). This CDR3 has 14 amino acids. CDR3 bases: TGTGCCAGCAGTTCCCACCTCAACACCAGGGAGCTGTTTTTT. Amino acids: CASSSHLNTRELFF.

This clonotype was picked up a small number of times. Sequence at one end of the junction differs from germline and may be a read error. The J gene is TRBJ2-7, the V gene TRBV6-5, with D perhaps matching TRBD2 (6 bases). The V gene's germline CDR1 is MNHEY and CDR2 SVGAGI. The CDR3 consists of 14 residues. CDR3: CASSHSRTNYEQYF. The CDR3, as DNA: TGTGCCAGCAGTCACTCGAGGACTAACTACGAGCAGTACTTC.

This clonotype has more than one count but fewer than ten. Possible read error: a much larger clone is one base away. No conserved phenylalanine or tryptophan ends this CDR3, so it is likely a read error. The V gene is TRBV20-1, the J gene TRBJ2-7, with 7 nucleotides matching TRBD2. Germline values: CDR1 DFQATT, CDR2 SNEGSKA (reference sequence). This CDR3 is 13 amino acids long. The V gene end was trimmed by 5 bases and the J gene end by 6 bases; junction bases not matched to a gene: 10. The CDR3 sequence: CSAGRTSMSEQYS. CDR3 coding DNA: TGCAGTGCTGGAAGGACTAGTATGAGCGAGCAGTACTCC.

This clonotype came up many times. The V gene is TRBV25-1, the J gene TRBJ1-5, with TRBD1 as a possible D gene (5 bases). The germline gives CDR1 MGHDK, CDR2 SYGVNS. The CDR3 has 14 amino acids. Trimming removed 6 bases at V and 3 bases at J, with 12 bases between. In DNA form, the CDR3 reads TGTGCCAGCAGCGACGCACAGGACAATCAGCCCCAGCATTTT. This translates into CASSDAQDNQPQHF.

In the case of this clonotype: The CDR3 end shows no conserved phenylalanine or tryptophan, and so a read error is likely. The CDR3 spells CASRTRTGHYGYTL. CDR3 bases: TGTGCCAGCAGAACCCGAACAGGGCACTATGGCTACACCCTC. The chain carries TRBV28 and TRBJ1-2; D possibly corresponds to TRBD1 (6 bases). Germline values: CDR1 MDHEN, CDR2 SYDVKM. The CDR3 is 14 amino acids. Trimming cost V 6 bases and J 3 bases, with 14 bases left between them.

On this clonotype: No conserved phenylalanine or tryptophan is present at the end of the CDR3, so a read error is the likely explanation. J is TRBJ1-3 and V is TRBV19, with a weak D call TRBD1 (6 bases). This CDR3 region has 15 residues. The germline CDR1 and CDR2 sequences are LNHDA and SQIVND (reference sequence). Trimming removed 9 bases at V and 0 bases at J, with 15 bases between. The CDR3 here is CASSQQGNSGNTIYV. The CDR3 DNA reads TGTGCCAGCAGTCAGCAGGGGAACTCTGGAAACACCATATATGTT.

This clonotype has ten or more counts. The CDR3 region has the DNA TGTGCCATCAGTGAGGGACAGGGGGCTTCGGGGGCCAACGTCCTGACTTTC. Amino acid sequence: CAISEGQGASGANVLTF. The chain is built from TRBV10-3 and TRBJ2-6; 11 bases match TRBD1. Germline CDR1 reads ENHRY; CDR2 reads SYGVKD. The CDR3 contains 17 residues. The V and J ends lost 2 bases and 4 bases, in that order; junction bases with no gene match: 4.

Turning to this clonotype: Possible read error: a much larger clone is one base away. V gene TRBV12-3 or TRBV12-4 combines with J gene TRBJ2-7, with TRBD2 matching over 10 bases. CDR3 length: 16 amino acids. The CDR3 DNA follows: TGTGCCGGCAGTTTTTACGCTAGCGGGAGATCTTACGAGCAGTACTTC. Translated: CAGSFYASGRSYEQYF.

Concerning this clonotype itself: With a much larger clone just one base away, this may be a read error. CDR3 sequence: CASRQGDTQHF. CDR3 bases: TGTGCCAGTAGACAGGGTGATACGCAGCATTTT. The chain is built from TRBV19 and TRBJ2-3; possibly TRBD1 for D (6 bases). The J call may be incorrect, as the DNA end agrees better with TRBJ1-5. The CDR3 is made up of 11 amino acids. From germline, CDR1 is LNHDA and CDR2 SQIVND (reference sequence).

This clonotype was detected ten times or more. V gene TRBV5-1 combines with J gene TRBJ2-2; D is uncertain. Deletions cut 2 bases from V and 6 bases from J, with 5 bases between. The CDR3 runs to 12 residues. Germline-derived CDR1 and CDR2 are SGHRS and YFSETQ. CDR3 nucleotide sequence: TGCGCCAGCAGCTTCAATTCCGGGGAGCTGTTTTTT. This translates into CASSFNSGELFF.

This clonotype has a count of ten or more. V is TRBV28 and J is TRBJ1-2; D possibly corresponds to TRBD1 (5 bases). This CDR3 comprises 12 residues. V was trimmed by 2 bases and J by 8 bases, leaving 9 bases between them. In germline, CDR1 is MDHEN, CDR2 SYDVKM. CDR3 residues: CASSLMGGGYTF. For the CDR3, the DNA is TGTGCCAGCAGTTTAATGGGGGGGGGCTACACCTTC.

This clonotype has at least ten counts. The gene calls are TRBV4-1 and TRBJ2-1; a weak D match, TRBD2 (5 bases). This CDR3 contains 17 residues. Germline CDR1 reads MGHRA; CDR2 reads YSYEKL. The germline V and J ends were trimmed by 4 bases and 0 bases, with 16 bases remaining between them. The CDR3 loop reads CASSLGQAVSSYNEQFF. CDR3 in DNA: TGCGCCAGCAGCCTCGGCCAAGCGGTGAGCTCCTACAATGAGCAGTTCTTC.

CDR3 region: CASSPGQDLYGYTF. The DNA of the CDR3 is TGTGCCAGCTCACCTGGACAGGATCTTTATGGCTACACCTTC. J is TRBJ1-2 and V is TRBV18; TRBD1 aligns across 7 bases. The CDR3 has 14 amino acids. Germline CDR1 is KGHSH and CDR2 is LQKENI. V dropped 3 bases and J dropped 5; count of bases not matched to a gene: 6.

The table lists this clonotype with a few counts. The gene calls are TRBV7-3 and TRBJ2-1; D is perhaps TRBD1 or TRBD2 (6 bases each). V lost 5 bases to trimming and J lost 2 bases, with 19 bases between them. CDR3 length: 17 amino acids. Germline CDR1 and CDR2: SGHTA and FQGTGA. The CDR3 bases are TGTGCCAGCAGCCCCAATAGCGGAGGGGGGACCTACAATGAGCAGTTCTTC. Residues: CASSPNSGGGTYNEQFF.

This clonotype came up a few times. A read error may explain this, as a much larger clone is one base away. The rearrangement links TRBV20-1 to TRBJ2-7, with TRBD1 identical over 7 bases. Trimming cost V 6 bases and J 9 bases; bases outside gene matches: 14. The CDR3 spans 13 residues. CDR1 and CDR2 from the germline V gene are DFQATT and SNEGSKA (reference sequence). The CDR3 sequence: CSAWTGQRDAQYF. CDR3 bases: TGCAGTGCGTGGACAGGTCAACGGGACGCGCAGTACTTC.

The CDR3 spells CASSAQGVFHEQYF. In DNA form, the CDR3 reads TGTGCCAGCAGCGCCCAGGGGGTCTTCCACGAGCAGTACTTC. The chain links TRBV11-3 to TRBJ2-7; TRBD1 matches 7 bases. Trimming at V came to 5 bases and at J to 5 bases, leaving 9 bases not matched to a gene. CDR1 and CDR2 from the germline V gene are SGHNT and YENEEA. The CDR3 contains 14 residues.

This clonotype was counted at least ten times. The CDR3 spells CASSGLHGSNTDTQYF. The CDR3 DNA reads as TGTGCCAGCAGCGGCCTGCACGGGAGTAACACAGATACGCAGTATTTT. The genes are TRBV5-4 and TRBJ2-3, with D possibly TRBD2 on 6 matching bases. The V end was cut by 4 bases, the J end by 2 bases, with 17 bases between. The CDR3 contains 16 residues. From germline, CDR1 is SGHNT and CDR2 YYREEE (reference sequence).

This clonotype was recorded only once. A junction end diverges from the germline sequence, so it may reflect a read error. The chain joins TRBV6-5 to TRBJ2-2, with 11 bases aligning to TRBD2. This CDR3 is built from 15 residues. Per germline, CDR1 MNHEY and CDR2 SVGAGI. The CDR3 DNA is TGTGCCAGCAGACCTAGCGGGGGGAACACCGGGGAGCTGCTTTTT. Translation: CASRPSGGNTGELLF.

Ten or more counts support this clonotype. This sequence joins TRBV19 and TRBJ2-6; unclear D gene. Germline CDR1 reads LNHDA; CDR2 reads SQIVND (reference sequence). There are 15 residues in the CDR3. V shed 5 bases and J shed 0 bases, with 8 bases lying between them. The chain's CDR3 is CASSPRSSGANVLTF. The DNA for the CDR3 is TGTGCCAGTAGTCCGCGTAGCTCTGGGGCCAACGTCCTGACTTTC.

This clonotype appeared many times. The chain links TRBV20-1 to TRBJ2-7; tentatively, D is TRBD1 (6 bases). V lost 0 bases, J lost 4 bases, and 19 bases lay in between. Per the germline V gene, CDR1 is DFQATT and CDR2 is SNEGSKA (reference sequence). The CDR3 runs 16 residues. Here the CDR3 reads CSAREGNRVRQYEQYF. In nucleotides, the CDR3 is TGCAGTGCTAGAGAAGGGAACAGGGTCCGGCAATACGAGCAGTACTTC.

V is TRBV30 and J is TRBJ2-5, with D uncertain. CDR1 and CDR2 from the germline V gene are GTSNPN and SVGIG (reference sequence). The length of the CDR3 is 13 residues. Trimming pared 0 bases from V and 2 bases from J, leaving 7 bases between. The CDR3 is CAWSVRVQETQYF. The CDR3 coding sequence is TGTGCCTGGAGTGTGAGAGTTCAAGAGACCCAGTACTTC.

Many counts were recorded for this clonotype. The chain links TRBV20-1 to TRBJ2-3, with TRBD2 matching over 13 bases. The CDR3 covers 19 residues. The germline V gene encodes CDR1 DFQATT and CDR2 SNEGSKA (reference sequence). The trim removed 5 bases at V and 4 bases at J, leaving 18 bases unmatched. CDR3 sequence reads: CSAPWTSGRGGGVPDTQYF. For the CDR3, the DNA is TGCAGTGCTCCATGGACTAGCGGGAGAGGTGGGGGGGTCCCAGATACGCAGTATTTT.

This clonotype was detected ten times or more. V and J are TRBV2 and TRBJ1-3; tentatively, D is TRBD1 (6 bases). Trimming stripped 2 bases from V and 4 bases from J, with 9 bases between. The length of the CDR3 is 14 residues. Germline loops: CDR1 SNHLY, CDR2 FYNNEI. CDR3 coding DNA: TGTGCCAGCAGTGAAACTGGGACAGGAAACACCATATATTTT. Translation: CASSETGTGNTIYF.

The V gene is TRBV3-1, the J gene TRBJ2-7; 9 positions agree with TRBD1. V lost 4 bases to trimming and J lost 2 bases; unmatched junction nucleotides: 6. Germline V gene data show CDR1 as LGHDT and CDR2 as YNNKEL (reference sequence). The CDR3 is 15 residues long. In nucleotides, the CDR3 is TGTGCCAGCAGCCTCTCAGGACAGGGGCCCTACGAGCAGTACTTC. It codes for CASSLSGQGPYEQYF.

The sample holds a few counts of this clonotype. The rearrangement links TRBV28 to TRBJ2-7; 8 nucleotides match TRBD2. After removal of 7 bases from V and 2 bases from J, the junction contained 7 bases not matched to a gene. The CDR3 consists of 14 residues. The germline CDR1 and CDR2 sequences are MDHEN and SYDVKM. DNA of the CDR3: TGTGCCAGCATCCAAACTAGCGGCCCCTACGAGCAGTACTTC. Protein: CASIQTSGPYEQYF.

The sample holds many counts of this clonotype. J is TRBJ2-3 and V is TRBV7-9, with D maybe TRBD2 (5 bases). The germline V gene has CDR1 SEHNR and CDR2 FQNEAQ (reference sequence). The germline V and J ends were trimmed by 2 bases and 5 bases, with 14 bases remaining between them. This CDR3 contains 15 residues. The CDR3: CASSLTSPGIDTQYF. The DNA of the CDR3 is TGTGCCAGCAGCTTAACATCACCCGGGATAGATACGCAGTATTTT.

This clonotype was picked up a small number of times. The rearrangement joins TRBV2 to TRBJ1-1, with D possibly TRBD1 on 6 matching bases. V was cut by 7 bases and J by 0 bases, with 24 bases left in between. The CDR3 has 18 residues. Germline V lookup: CDR1 SNHLY, CDR2 FYNNEI. In nucleotides, the CDR3 is TGTGCCAGCACCCTAAGGGGGGCAGGGCCCACCCTGAACACTGAAGCTTTCTTT. Its protein is CASTLRGAGPTLNTEAFF.

Regarding this clonotype: With a much larger clone just one base away, this may be a read error. This chain connects TRBV11-2 to TRBJ2-7, with D possibly called TRBD1 or TRBD2 (5 bases each). The V and J ends lost 3 bases and 3 bases respectively, with 15 bases between them. CDR1 is SGHAT, CDR2 FQNNGV, per germline. The CDR3 spans 15 residues. The CDR3 is CASSLKGTSLYEQYF. The CDR3 region has the DNA TGTGCCAGCAGCTTGAAGGGGACCTCCCTCTACGAGCAGTACTTC.

At least ten counts were recorded for this clonotype. This chain joins TRBV20-1 and TRBJ2-7, with D possibly matching TRBD1 (5 bases). In germline, CDR1 is DFQATT, CDR2 SNEGSKA (reference sequence). V dropped 4 bases and J dropped 2 bases, with 9 bases sitting between them. The CDR3 has 12 residues. CDR3: CSATDSTYEQYF. CDR3 nucleotides: TGCAGTGCTACCGACAGCACCTACGAGCAGTACTTC.

This clonotype appeared many times. The genes are TRBV10-3 and TRBJ2-3; D perhaps matches TRBD1 (5 bases). With 4 bases removed from V and 4 bases from J, the gap between germline ends came to 15 bases. The length of the CDR3 is 15 residues. The germline V gene has CDR1 ENHRY and CDR2 SYGVKD. Here the CDR3 reads CAISVFHRGADTQYF. The CDR3 DNA is TGTGCCATCAGTGTATTCCATAGGGGTGCAGATACGCAGTATTTT.

This clonotype was observed many times. The chain joins TRBV20-1 to TRBJ2-5; D ambiguous. CDR1 and CDR2 from the germline V gene are DFQATT and SNEGSKA (reference sequence). The CDR3 is made up of 13 amino acids. V dropped 5 bases and J dropped 3 bases, with 13 bases sitting between them. Here the CDR3 DNA reads TGCAGTGCTTACGCACAGAAAAAAGAGACCCAGTACTTC. Translated, it gives CSAYAQKKETQYF.